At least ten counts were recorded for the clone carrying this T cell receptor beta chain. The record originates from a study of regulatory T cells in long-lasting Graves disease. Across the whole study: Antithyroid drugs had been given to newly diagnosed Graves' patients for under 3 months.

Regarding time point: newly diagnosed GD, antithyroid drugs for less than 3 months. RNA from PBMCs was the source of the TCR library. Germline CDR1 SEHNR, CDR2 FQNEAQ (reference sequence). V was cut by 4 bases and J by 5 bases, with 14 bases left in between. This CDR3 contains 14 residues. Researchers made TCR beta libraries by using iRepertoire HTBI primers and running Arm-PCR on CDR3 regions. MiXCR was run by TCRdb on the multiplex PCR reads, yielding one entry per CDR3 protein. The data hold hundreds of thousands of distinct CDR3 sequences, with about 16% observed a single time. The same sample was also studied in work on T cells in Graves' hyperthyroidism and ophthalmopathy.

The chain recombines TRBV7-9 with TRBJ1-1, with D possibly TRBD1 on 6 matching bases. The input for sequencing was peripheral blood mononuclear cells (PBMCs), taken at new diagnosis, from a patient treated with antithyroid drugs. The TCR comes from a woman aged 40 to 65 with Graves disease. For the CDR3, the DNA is TGTGCCAGCAGCTCCCTAGGGGGGTGGACTGAAGCTTTCTTT. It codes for CASSSLGGWTEAFF.